This T cell receptor beta chain was identified during a study of blood T cell repertoires in COVID-19. Turning to the study itself: The United States, Italy and Spain supplied acute and convalescent COVID-19 samples. T cells, B-cell-depleted T cells, or PBMCs supplied cDNA or gDNA.

All enrollees were about 18 to 100 years old and from some 24 US areas. Germline V lookup: CDR1 LNHDA, CDR2 SQIVND (reference sequence). This CDR3 contains 15 residues. V dropped 3 bases and J dropped 5; count of bases not matched to a gene: 8. Here immunoSEQ multiplex PCR was the method, and the copy in TCRdb shows in-frame clones only, minus some. This sample has 400,000 to 550,000 clones, with roughly 87% found just once. Material: PBMCs or T cells enriched from blood (not recorded which). This sequence joins TRBV19 and TRBJ2-3, with 7 positions matching TRBD2. This TCR was recovered from a young woman with acute COVID-19. CDR3 region: CASSIWQGGKDTQYF. CDR3 DNA: TGTGCCAGTAGTATCTGGCAGGGAGGGAAAGATACGCAGTATTTT.